This TCR beta chain came from a study of OX40 agonist ivuxolimab in advanced cancers. With 3 bases clipped from V and 0 bases from J, the junction kept 5 bases outside the gene matches. CDR3 length equals 15 residues. CDR1 and CDR2 (germline): SGHNT, YYREEE (reference sequence). Libraries were prepared by immunoSEQ multiplex PCR; TCRdb keeps only in-frame clonotypes and omits some of them. The sample holds about 46,000 clones, approximately 71% seen once. This specimen was CD4+ or CD8+ T cells sorted from blood, taken in a trial of the OX40 agonist ivuxolimab. The rearrangement links TRBV5-4 to TRBJ2-7; the match to TRBD1 covers 8 bases. The TCR comes from an adult with an advanced solid tumor such as melanoma, head and neck, liver or kidney cancer. CDR3: CASSSPGGLSYEQYF. CDR3 coding DNA: TGTGCCAGCAGCTCCCCAGGGGGCCTCTCCTACGAGCAGTACTTC.